Below, one TCR beta chain is given with its context. This record belongs to a study of blood T cell repertoires in COVID-19. Study at large: The analysed material was cDNA or gDNA that came from T cells, B-cell-depleted T cells, or PBMCs.

The ends were cut back, 6 bases at V and 6 bases at J, with 14 bases in the middle. CDR3 length equals 13 residues. Authors' methods: Estimation of nucleated cell counts was performed using reference gene primer amplification. The repertoire was sequenced with immunoSEQ multiplex PCR; TCRdb's copy has only in-frame clones and lacks some. For V, J and clone size, that table is used; D and trimming come from the DNA. The repertoire holds about 370,000 clones, with approximately 92% as singletons. Two consecutive negative NP/OP PCR tests, clearance, or resolved symptoms defined Cohort 3 recovery. The chain combines TRBV12-3 or TRBV12-4 with TRBJ1-1; a possible D gene is TRBD1 (5 bases). This clonotype originated in a young man who had recovered from COVID-19. Sequences were obtained from PBMCs or T cells enriched from blood (not recorded which). CDR3 region: CASRPSGYAEAFF. For the CDR3, the DNA is TGTGCCAGCAGGCCCTCAGGGTACGCTGAAGCTTTCTTT.